The 29 T cell receptor beta chains given below trace back to one sample, sequenced in a study of cytomegalovirus exposure and HLA in healthy donors. Primers included in the PCR were 60 Vbeta and 13 Jbeta primers. The data were produced by immunoSEQ multiplex PCR, yet TCRdb's version contains in-frame clones alone and is incomplete. The sample yields roughly 280,000 clones, more than 55% seen once. The material sequenced was PBMCs. The origin of the receptors is a female donor in good health and CMV-seronegative.

This chain links TRBV13 with TRBJ2-2, with 9 bases matching TRBD1. The V gene end was trimmed by 0 bases and the J gene end by 6 bases; junction bases not matched to a gene: 11. Germline V gene lookup returns CDR1 PRHDT and CDR2 FYEKMQ (reference sequence). This CDR3 region has 18 residues. The DNA of the CDR3 is TGTGCCAGCAGCTTAGGCTCACTCCCTCGACAGGGGGCCGGGGAGCTGTTTTTT. Residues: CASSLGSLPRQGAGELFF.

This sequence joins TRBV6-1 and TRBJ1-3, with 7 bases matching TRBD1. Germline lookup yields CDR1 MNHNS and CDR2 SASEGT. With V trimmed by 8 bases and J by 3 bases, 10 bases remained unmatched. CDR3 length: 15 amino acids. CDR3 sequence reads: CASPGRRTGGNTIYF. In DNA form, the CDR3 reads TGTGCCAGCCCTGGGCGCCGGACAGGTGGAAACACCATATATTTT.

The chain uses TRBV30 and TRBJ2-1; 8 nucleotides match TRBD2. Germline-derived CDR1 and CDR2 are GTSNPN and SVGIG (reference sequence). Trimming cost V 2 bases and J 4 bases; bases outside gene matches: 4. The CDR3 has 14 residues. This chain's CDR3 is CAWSNIAGYNEQFF. As DNA, the CDR3 is TGTGCCTGGAGTAATATAGCGGGGTACAATGAGCAGTTCTTC.

The sample holds a few counts of this clone. The gene calls are TRBV19 and TRBJ2-1, with D maybe TRBD2 (6 bases). Germline V gene data show CDR1 as LNHDA and CDR2 as SQIVND (reference sequence). CDR3 length equals 15 residues. Trimming left V 1 base short and J 6 bases short, with 13 bases between. The CDR3 sequence is CASSIVRLAINEQFF. Here the CDR3 DNA reads TGTGCCAGTAGTATAGTTCGGCTAGCGATCAATGAGCAGTTCTTC.

The CDR3 DNA is TGTGCCAGCAGTTTTGGACAGTCCTACAATGAGCAGTTCTTC. This encodes CASSFGQSYNEQFF. This rearrangement joins TRBV6-5 to TRBJ2-1; a weak D match, TRBD1 (6 bases). The V gene lost 4 bases and the J gene lost 1 base, with 8 bases spanning the gap. Germline V lookup: CDR1 MNHEY, CDR2 SVGAGI. The CDR3 sequence is 14 residues long.

The chain carries TRBV30 and TRBJ1-5, with D possibly TRBD1 on 5 matching bases. CDR1 is GTSNPN and CDR2 is SVGIG in the germline V gene (reference sequence). V lost 2 bases and J lost 0, with 17 bases in between. The CDR3 totals 17 residues. The CDR3 sequence is CAWSHFRRGRSNQPQHF. The CDR3 bases are TGTGCCTGGAGTCACTTTCGGAGGGGACGTAGCAATCAGCCCCAGCATTTT.

The chain couples TRBV5-4 to TRBJ2-5, with 9 bases identical to TRBD1. After removal of 4 bases from V and 7 bases from J, the junction contained 14 bases not matched to a gene. CDR1 and CDR2 (germline): SGHNT, YYREEE (reference sequence). CDR3 length equals 16 residues. This CDR3 reads CASSLGRTGASWTQYF. The CDR3 region has the DNA TGTGCCAGCAGCCTAGGCCGGACAGGGGCCTCGTGGACCCAGTACTTC.

V gene TRBV7-2 combines with J gene TRBJ1-2, with TRBD1 identical over 7 bases. The CDR3 is 12 amino acids. CDR1 and CDR2 from the germline V gene are SGHTA and FQGNSA. V shed 5 bases and J 8 bases; nucleotides not matched to a gene: 5. The CDR3 here is CASSRQGFGYTF. The CDR3 DNA reads as TGTGCCAGCAGCAGACAGGGATTCGGCTACACCTTC. Full variable domain (rest looked up from reference TRBV7-2 and TRBJ1-2): GAGVSQSPSNKVTEKGKDVELRCDPISGHTALYWYRQSLGQGLEFLIYFQGNSAPDKSGLPSDRFSAERTGGSVSTLTIQRTQQEDSAVYLCASSRQGFGYTFGSGTRLTVV.

CDR3 residues: CASSLAGRTDTQYF. In nucleotides, the CDR3 is TGCGCCAGCTCCTTGGCGGGTCGCACAGATACGCAGTATTTT. V is TRBV10-2 and J is TRBJ2-3, with D perhaps matching TRBD2 (5 bases). The CDR3 runs 14 residues. Germline V lookup: CDR1 WSHSY, CDR2 SAAADI. V was trimmed by 8 bases and J by 1 base, leaving 13 bases between them.

The rearrangement uses TRBV6-5 and TRBJ2-7, with 11 positions matching TRBD1. This CDR3 has 15 residues. CDR1 is MNHEY and CDR2 is SVGAGI in the germline V gene. The V and J ends lost 4 bases and 4 bases, in that order; junction bases with no gene match: 6. CDR3 amino acids: CASSLRDRGVYEQYF. In nucleotides, the CDR3 is TGTGCCAGCAGTTTGAGGGACAGGGGGGTTTACGAGCAGTACTTC.

The chain links TRBV2 to TRBJ1-4; 7 bases agree with TRBD1. The ends lost 6 bases at V and 8 bases at J; junction bases unmatched: 12. CDR1 SNHLY and CDR2 FYNNEI come from the germline V gene. The CDR3 is 15 residues long. The CDR3 region has the DNA TGTGCCAGCAGCCCCGGGACAGTGGATGGAGAAAAACTGTTTTTT. Amino acid sequence: CASSPGTVDGEKLFF.

The chain has TRBV4-1 and TRBJ2-7; D is perhaps TRBD1 (5 bases). CDR3 length: 12 residues. V shed 2 bases and J shed 9 bases, with 11 bases lying between them. Germline assignment: CDR1 MGHRA and CDR2 YSYEKL. This CDR3 is CASSQIGRGQYF. Written as DNA, the CDR3 is TGCGCCAGCAGCCAAATAGGTAGGGGGCAGTACTTC.

The chain combines TRBV4-2 with TRBJ1-5, with 8 bases fitting TRBD1. Germline CDR1 reads LGHNA; CDR2 reads YNFKEQ. V lost 0 bases to trimming and J lost 7 bases; unmatched junction nucleotides: 14. The CDR3 extends over 18 amino acids. CDR3 protein: CASSQEARRGQNYQPQHF. Here the CDR3 DNA reads TGTGCCAGCAGCCAAGAGGCACGCAGGGGGCAAAATTACCAGCCCCAGCATTTT.

The chain recombines TRBV7-6 with TRBJ2-1; 12 bases align to TRBD2. Germline values: CDR1 SGHVS, CDR2 FNYEAQ. The V segment lost 5 bases and the J segment 1 base; nucleotides outside the gene matches: 3. The CDR3 totals 16 residues. As DNA, the CDR3 is TGTGCCAGCAGCCCGACTAGCGGGGGTTCCTACAATGAGCAGTTCTTC. Translation gives CASSPTSGGSYNEQFF.

This chain connects TRBV11-1 to TRBJ2-1, with 8 bases fitting TRBD2. Trimming removed 5 bases from V and 6 bases from J; junction bases left unmatched: 15. Germline CDR1 reads SGHAT; CDR2 reads FQDESV (reference sequence). CDR3 size: 17 residues. CDR3 protein: CASSHTIIGGRFNEQFF. In DNA, the CDR3 is TGTGCCAGCAGCCACACCATAATTGGCGGGAGGTTCAATGAGCAGTTCTTC.

V is TRBV5-6 and J is TRBJ1-1; 8 bases are shared with TRBD1. V lost 0 bases and J lost 10; bases outside the gene matches: 8. Germline V CDR1 and CDR2: SGHDT, YYEEEE. The CDR3 runs to 14 residues. The CDR3 DNA follows: TGTGCCAGCAGCTTGGAACAGGGGGGTGTAGGAGCTTTCTTT. This translates into CASSLEQGGVGAFF.

The rearrangement uses TRBV6-5 and TRBJ1-2; 7 nucleotides align to TRBD1. Germline V gene lookup returns CDR1 MNHEY and CDR2 SVGAGI. V lost 0 bases, J lost 2 bases, and 3 bases stayed unmatched. The CDR3 loop spans 15 amino acids. CDR3 loop: CASSYSRDRNYGYTF. DNA of the CDR3: TGTGCCAGCAGTTACTCACGGGACAGAAACTATGGCTACACCTTC.

The chain joins TRBV5-1 to TRBJ2-7; weak D call: TRBD2 (5 bases). The CDR3 consists of 14 residues. V was trimmed by 2 bases and J by 2 bases, leaving 11 bases between them. Looked up from germline, CDR1 is SGHRS and CDR2 is YFSETQ. The CDR3 reads CASSFGLGTYEQYF. In DNA, the CDR3 is TGCGCCAGCAGCTTTGGACTGGGGACCTACGAGCAGTACTTC.

The chain joins TRBV13 to TRBJ2-7; tentative D call: TRBD2 (6 bases). Germline V gene lookup returns CDR1 PRHDT and CDR2 FYEKMQ (reference sequence). The CDR3 runs 14 residues. Trimming pared 6 bases from V and 1 base from J, leaving 13 bases between. In nucleotides, the CDR3 is TGTGCCAGCAGTTCCAGCGGGTTATCCTACGAGCAGTACTTC. The encoded protein is CASSSSGLSYEQYF.

V gene TRBV5-1 combines with J gene TRBJ1-2, with 10 nucleotides matching TRBD1. Germline CDR1 is SGHRS and CDR2 is YFSETQ. V was pared by 4 bases and J by 1 base, with 4 bases of the junction left unmatched. This CDR3 contains 15 residues. CDR3: CASSPGQGLNYGYTF. CDR3 bases: TGCGCCAGCAGCCCGGGACAGGGGCTTAACTATGGCTACACCTTC.

The chain is built from TRBV7-2 and TRBJ2-3; D unclear. CDR1 is SGHTA, CDR2 FQGNSA, per germline. Trimming left V 0 bases short and J 4 bases short, with 17 bases between. The CDR3 runs 17 residues. The CDR3 reads CASSLARPHGGSDTQYF. The DNA of the CDR3 is TGTGCCAGCAGCTTAGCCCGACCACACGGCGGCTCAGATACGCAGTATTTT. Full variable domain (rest looked up from reference TRBV7-2 and TRBJ2-3): GAGVSQSPSNKVTEKGKDVELRCDPISGHTALYWYRQSLGQGLEFLIYFQGNSAPDKSGLPSDRFSAERTGGSVSTLTIQRTQQEDSAVYLCASSLARPHGGSDTQYFGPGTRLTVL.

V is TRBV10-1 and J is TRBJ2-7; tentatively, D is TRBD1 (6 bases). CDR1 and CDR2 from the germline V gene are WNHNN and SYGVQD (reference sequence). V lost 2 bases to trimming and J lost 4 bases, with 9 bases between them. The CDR3 sequence is 13 residues long. The CDR3 DNA follows: TGCGCCAGCAGTGAGGGGACACTGTACGAGCAGTACTTC. Translation: CASSEGTLYEQYF.

The chain is built from TRBV21-1 and TRBJ2-3; no DNA check was done on the table's D call, TRBD2. TRBV21-1 is annotated as a pseudogene. The CDR3 loop spans 19 amino acids. The CDR3 DNA follows: TGTGCCAGCAGTGCATATAAACCCGGTCTGGGGAGTGGCACAGATACGCAGTATTTT. As protein: CASSAYKPGLGSGTDTQYF.

CDR3 sequence reads: CSVTGETSYEQYF. DNA for the CDR3: TGCAGCGTGACAGGGGAGACCTCCTACGAGCAGTACTTC. The rearrangement joins TRBV29-1 to TRBJ2-7; 8 nucleotides line up with TRBD1. Germline lookup yields CDR1 SQVTM and CDR2 ANQGSEA. V was pared by 6 bases and J by 0 bases, with 4 bases of the junction left unmatched. The CDR3 covers 13 residues.

The chain joins TRBV4-1 to TRBJ2-3; the match to TRBD1 covers 10 bases. This CDR3 is 16 amino acids long. Trimming at V came to 5 bases and at J to 2 bases, leaving 7 bases not matched to a gene. Germline V gene lookup returns CDR1 MGHRA and CDR2 YSYEKL. As DNA, the CDR3 is TGCGCCAGCAGCGTGACCGGGACAGGGGTCACAGATACGCAGTATTTT. The encoded protein is CASSVTGTGVTDTQYF.

This clone was seen once. The chain has TRBV5-1 and TRBJ2-2; 8 bases agree with TRBD1. V lost 5 bases, J lost 3 bases, and 3 bases stayed unmatched. The CDR3 length is 14 residues. The germline V gene encodes CDR1 SGHRS and CDR2 YFSETQ. The CDR3 here is CASSPTGDTGELFF. The CDR3 DNA is TGCGCCAGCAGTCCGACAGGGGACACCGGGGAGCTGTTTTTT.

In its sample, this clone was seen once. This chain links TRBV5-6 with TRBJ1-5; tentatively, D is TRBD1 (6 bases). CDR3 length equals 12 residues. CDR1 is SGHDT, CDR2 YYEEEE, per germline. The ends were cut back, 1 base at V and 7 bases at J, with 6 bases in the middle. CDR3 nucleotides: TGTGCCAGCAGCTTGAGGGGGCAGCCCCAGCATTTT. Protein sequence: CASSLRGQPQHF.

The chain has TRBV10-3 and TRBJ1-3, with no clear D. Germline CDR1 is ENHRY and CDR2 is SYGVKD. The CDR3 covers 17 residues. Deletions cut 3 bases from V and 1 base from J, with 16 bases between. DNA of the CDR3: TGTGCCATCAGTGATACGGGGTCAAAAGGGTCTGGAAACACCATATATTTT. Its protein product is CAISDTGSKGSGNTIYF.

This clone was counted between two and nine times. The CDR3 nucleotides are TGCAGTGCTAGTAGATACGAGCAGTACTTC. Translating it yields CSASRYEQYF. The V and J genes are TRBV20-1 and TRBJ2-5, with D uncertain. TRBJ2-7 matches the DNA end more closely, so the J call is doubtful. CDR3 length equals 10 residues. Germline V gene data show CDR1 as DFQATT and CDR2 as SNEGSKA (reference sequence).